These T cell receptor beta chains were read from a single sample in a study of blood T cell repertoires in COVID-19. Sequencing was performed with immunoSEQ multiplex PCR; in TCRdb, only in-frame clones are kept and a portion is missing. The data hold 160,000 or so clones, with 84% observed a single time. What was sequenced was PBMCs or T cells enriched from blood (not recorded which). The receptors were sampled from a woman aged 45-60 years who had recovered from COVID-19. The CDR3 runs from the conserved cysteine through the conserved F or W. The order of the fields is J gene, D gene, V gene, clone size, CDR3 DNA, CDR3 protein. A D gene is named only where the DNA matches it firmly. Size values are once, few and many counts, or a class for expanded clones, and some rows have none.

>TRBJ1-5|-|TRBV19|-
TGTGCCGGCCCCTCGGGTACGGGTCAGCCCCAGCATTTT
CAGPSGTGQPQHF
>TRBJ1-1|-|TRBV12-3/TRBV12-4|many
TGTGCCAGCAGTTCACAGGGTAACACTGAAGCTTTCTTT
CASSSQGNTEAFF
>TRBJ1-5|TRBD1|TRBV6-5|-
TGTGCCAGCAGGTTGACAGGGATAGACAATCAGCCCCAGCATTTT
CASRLTGIDNQPQHF
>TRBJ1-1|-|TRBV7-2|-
TGTGCCAGCAGCCAAGGACACCAGAACACTGAAGCTTTCTTT
CASSQGHQNTEAFF
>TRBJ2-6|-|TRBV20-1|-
TGCAGTGCTAGTGAAAAGACAGGTCTGGGGGCCAACGTCCTGACTTTC
CSASEKTGLGANVLTF
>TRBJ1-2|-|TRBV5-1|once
TGCGCCAGCAGCTTGGCGGGAGCGAGTGGCTACACCTTC
CASSLAGASGYTF
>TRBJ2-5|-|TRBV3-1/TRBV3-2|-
TGTGCCAGCAGCCAGTCTGGGAGCCCCCAAGAGACCCAGTACTTC
CASSQSGSPQETQYF
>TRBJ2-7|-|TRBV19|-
TGTGCCAGTAGTACGGGGAGCCACGAGCAGTACTTC
CASSTGSHEQYF
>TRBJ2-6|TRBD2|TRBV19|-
TGTGCCAGTAGTATAGTAAGAGGGACTAGAGGGGCCAACGTCCTGACTTTC
CASSIVRGTRGANVLTF
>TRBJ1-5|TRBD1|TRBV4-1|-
TGCGCCAGCAGCCAAGGGGGACAGCTTCTTCAGCCCCAGCATTTT
CASSQGGQLLQPQHF
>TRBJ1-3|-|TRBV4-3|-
TGCGCCAGCAGACCTAGTCCTTACTCTGGAAACACCATATATTTT
CASRPSPYSGNTIYF
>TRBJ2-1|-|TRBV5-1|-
TGCGCCAGCAGCTTGGGAGGGGGCGGGGTACACAATGAGCAGTTCTTC
CASSLGGGGVHNEQFF
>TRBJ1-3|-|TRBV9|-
TGTGCCAGCAGCGTACAGGGCTGGACAAAGGCCACTGGAAACACCATATATTTT
CASSVQGWTKATGNTIYF
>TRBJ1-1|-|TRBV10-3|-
TGTGCCATGACCCGGGACTTTAACACTGAAGCTTTCTTT
CAMTRDFNTEAFF
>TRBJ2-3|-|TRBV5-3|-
TGTGCCAGAAAAATAGGCGGGGATTCAGATACGCAGTATTTT
CARKIGGDSDTQYF
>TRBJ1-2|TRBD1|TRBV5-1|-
TGCGCCAGCAGCTTGGTGGGACAGGGATTCTATGGCTACACCTTC
CASSLVGQGFYGYTF
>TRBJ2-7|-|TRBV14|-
TGTGCCAGCAGCCAGGTCGGGGGAGTAGGATACGAGCAGTACTTC
CASSQVGGVGYEQYF
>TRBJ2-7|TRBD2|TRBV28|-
TGTGCCAGCAGCCTTAGCGGGAGGGCCGCCGAGCAGTACTTC
CASSLSGRAAEQYF
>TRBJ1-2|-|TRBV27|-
TGTGCCAGCAGTGCCACAGGGACAGGCTACACCTTC
CASSATGTGYTF
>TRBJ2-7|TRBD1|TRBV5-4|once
TGTGCCAGCAGCTGGGGACAGGGGGCCCCCTACGAGCAGTACTTC
CASSWGQGAPYEQYF
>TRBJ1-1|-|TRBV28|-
TGTGCCAGCAGTTCGGGGTGGGGTGAAGCTTTCTTT
CASSSGWGEAFF
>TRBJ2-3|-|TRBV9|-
TGTGCCAGCAGCGTAGTCCACACAGGCGGTACGCAGTATTTT
CASSVVHTGGTQYF
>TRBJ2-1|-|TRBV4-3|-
TGCGCCAGCAGCCAAGAGGTGACCCCCGAGGGAGATGAGCAGTTCTTC
CASSQEVTPEGDEQFF
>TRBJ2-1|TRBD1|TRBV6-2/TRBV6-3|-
TGTGCCAGCAGTTACTCGAGAAAGGGGACAGCTTACAATGAGCAGTTCTTC
CASSYSRKGTAYNEQFF
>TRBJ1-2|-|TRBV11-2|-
TGTGCCAGCAACTCCTGGCCCAGGGCTAACTATGGCTACACCTTC
CASNSWPRANYGYTF
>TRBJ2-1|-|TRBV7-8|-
TGTGCCAGCAGCCAACTACTAGTTAGAGCCAATGAGCAGTTCTTC
CASSQLLVRANEQFF
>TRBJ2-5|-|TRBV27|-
TGTGCCAGCAAAACGGGAGAGACCCAGTACTTC
CASKTGETQYF
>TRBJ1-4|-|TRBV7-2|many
TGTGCCAGCAGCTTATCTCTGGGCGTCGTTGAAAAACTGTTTTTT
CASSLSLGVVEKLFF
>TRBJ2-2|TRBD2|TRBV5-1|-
TGCGCCAGCAGCCCAAAGACTAGCGGGGGGAACACCGGGGAGCTGTTTTTT
CASSPKTSGGNTGELFF
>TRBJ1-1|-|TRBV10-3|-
TGTGCCATCGTGGCGGAGAACACTGAAGCTTTCTTT
CAIVAENTEAFF
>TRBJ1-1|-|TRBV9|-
TGTGCCAGCAGCCTTGGACAGACGAACACTGAAGCTTTCTTT
CASSLGQTNTEAFF
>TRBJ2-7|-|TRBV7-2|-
TGTGCCAGCAGCTTACAACGGTTACTAACCTACGAGCAGTACTTC
CASSLQRLLTYEQYF
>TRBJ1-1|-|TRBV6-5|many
TGTGCCAGTAGGGACCAGGGGTTCACTGAAGCTTTCTTT
CASRDQGFTEAFF
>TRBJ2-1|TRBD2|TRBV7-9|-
TGTGCCAGCATATCCGGGACTAGCAGTTACAATGAGCAGTTCTTC
CASISGTSSYNEQFF
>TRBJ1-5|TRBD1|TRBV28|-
TGTGCCAGCAGCAAGACAGGGGGCGCCAGGCAGCCCCAGCATTTT
CASSKTGGARQPQHF
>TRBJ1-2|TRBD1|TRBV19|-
TGTGCCAGTAGTCGAGGACAGGTAAACTATGGCTACACCTTC
CASSRGQVNYGYTF
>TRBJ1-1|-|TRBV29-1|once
TGCAGCGTTGCGGGTTGGTCCACTGAAGCTTTCTTT
CSVAGWSTEAFF
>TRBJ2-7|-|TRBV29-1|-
TGCAGCGTTGTTGCCAGCTCCTACGAGCAGTACTTC
CSVVASSYEQYF
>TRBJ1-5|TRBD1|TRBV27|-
TGTGCCAGCAGTCCTGTGGGGACAGGCTTTAATCAGCCCCAGCATTTT
CASSPVGTGFNQPQHF
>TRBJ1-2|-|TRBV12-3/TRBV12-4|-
TGTGCCAGCAGTCCGCAGGAAAACTATGGCTACACCTTC
CASSPQENYGYTF
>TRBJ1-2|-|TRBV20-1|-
TGCAGTGCTAGTTCGGGGTTGGTGGTGTCTGGCTACACCTTC
CSASSGLVVSGYTF
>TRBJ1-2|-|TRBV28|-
TGTGCCAGCAGTTTACACAGGGCGAACTATGGCTACACCTTC
CASSLHRANYGYTF
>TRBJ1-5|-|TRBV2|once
TGTGCCAGCAGTGCGCTGGGACATAAGGATTTT
CASSALGHKDF
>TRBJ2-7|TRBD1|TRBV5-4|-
TGTGCCAGCAGCTTGGCCGACAGGGGTGCCTACGAGCAGTACTTC
CASSLADRGAYEQYF
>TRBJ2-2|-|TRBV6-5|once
TGTGCCAGCAAGCCCTTTGGGAACACCGGGGAGCTGTTTTTT
CASKPFGNTGELFF
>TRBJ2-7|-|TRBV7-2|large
TGTGCCAGCAGCTTAGCGGCGGATGGTTCGACCTACGAGCAGTACTTC
CASSLAADGSTYEQYF
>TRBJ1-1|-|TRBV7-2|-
TGTGCCAGCAGCTTAGGACTACAGGGCTGGGCTGAAGCTTTCTTT
CASSLGLQGWAEAFF
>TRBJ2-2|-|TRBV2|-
TGTGCCAGCAGTGCCCAGGACACCGGGGAGCTGTTTTTT
CASSAQDTGELFF
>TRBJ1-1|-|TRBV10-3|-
TGTGCCAGCACAGGGACCTCCGGGGCTTTCTTT
CASTGTSGAFF
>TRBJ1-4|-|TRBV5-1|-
TGCGCCAGCAGCTCGACCCCGGGGAGGGTTAATGAAAAACTGTTTTTT
CASSSTPGRVNEKLFF
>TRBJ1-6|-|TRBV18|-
TGTGCCAGCTCACAAGGACACCGGCAAAATTCACCCCTCCACTTT
CASSQGHRQNSPLHF
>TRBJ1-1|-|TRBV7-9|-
TGTGCCAGCAGCTTAATTGAGCTTGAAGCTTTCTTT
CASSLIELEAFF